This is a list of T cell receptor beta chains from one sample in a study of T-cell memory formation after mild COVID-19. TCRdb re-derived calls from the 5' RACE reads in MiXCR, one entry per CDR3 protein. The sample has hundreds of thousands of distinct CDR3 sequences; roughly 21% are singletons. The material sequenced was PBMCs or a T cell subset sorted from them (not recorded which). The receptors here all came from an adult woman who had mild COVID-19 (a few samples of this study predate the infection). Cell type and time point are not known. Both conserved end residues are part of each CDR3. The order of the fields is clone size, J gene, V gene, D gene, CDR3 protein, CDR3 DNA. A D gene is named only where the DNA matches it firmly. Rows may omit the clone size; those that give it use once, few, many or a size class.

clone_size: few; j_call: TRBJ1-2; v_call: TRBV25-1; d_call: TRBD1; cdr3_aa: CASRTGGNYGYTF; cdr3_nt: TGTGCCAGTCGGACAGGGGGCAACTATGGCTACACCTTC
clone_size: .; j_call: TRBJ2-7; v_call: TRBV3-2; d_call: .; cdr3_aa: CASSQDNRASGRGTYEQYF; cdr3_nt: TGTGCCAGCAGCCAAGATAATCGGGCTAGCGGGAGGGGAACCTACGAGCAGTACTTC
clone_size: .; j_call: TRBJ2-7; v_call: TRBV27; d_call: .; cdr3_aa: CASSATDSGYEQYF; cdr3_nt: TGTGCCAGCAGTGCCACGGACAGCGGCTACGAGCAGTACTTC
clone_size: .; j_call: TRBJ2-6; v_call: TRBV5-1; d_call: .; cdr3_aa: CASSTPGQFRSGANVLTF; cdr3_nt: TGCGCCAGCAGCACTCCGGGTCAGTTTCGCTCTGGGGCCAACGTCCTGACTTTC
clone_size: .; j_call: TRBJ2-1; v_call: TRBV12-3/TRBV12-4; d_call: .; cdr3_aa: CASSLWSGYNEQFF; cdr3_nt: TGTGCCAGCAGTTTATGGTCAGGGTACAATGAGCAGTTCTTC
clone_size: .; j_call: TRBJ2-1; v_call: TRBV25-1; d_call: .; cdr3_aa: CASRLGSYNEQFF; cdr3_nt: TGTGCCAGCAGACTAGGATCTTACAATGAGCAGTTCTTC
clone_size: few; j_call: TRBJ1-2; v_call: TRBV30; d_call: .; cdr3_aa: CAWSPGAGGYTF; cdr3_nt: TGTGCCTGGAGTCCAGGGGCTGGTGGCTACACCTTC
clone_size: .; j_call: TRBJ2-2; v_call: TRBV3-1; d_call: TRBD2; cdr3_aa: CASSRLAGLAQSGELFF; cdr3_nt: TGTGCCAGCAGCCGGCTCGCGGGACTAGCCCAGTCCGGGGAGCTGTTTTTT
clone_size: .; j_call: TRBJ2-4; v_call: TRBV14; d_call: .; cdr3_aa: CASSQGLWGNIQYF; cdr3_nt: TGTGCCAGCAGCCAAGGGCTTTGGGGAAACATTCAGTACTTC
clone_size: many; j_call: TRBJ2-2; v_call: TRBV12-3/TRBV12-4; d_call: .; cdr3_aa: CASSSRAPNTGELFF; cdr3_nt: TGTGCCAGCAGCAGCCGGGCCCCTAACACCGGGGAGCTGTTTTTT
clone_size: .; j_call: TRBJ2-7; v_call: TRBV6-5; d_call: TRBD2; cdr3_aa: CASSYSGLAGGPLSYEQYF; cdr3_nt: TGTGCCAGCAGTTACTCGGGACTAGCGGGGGGTCCCCTATCCTACGAGCAGTACTTC
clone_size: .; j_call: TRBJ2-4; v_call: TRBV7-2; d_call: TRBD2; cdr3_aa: CASSPTSGAKNIQYF; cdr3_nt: TGTGCCAGCAGCCCCACTAGCGGGGCCAAAAACATTCAGTACTTC
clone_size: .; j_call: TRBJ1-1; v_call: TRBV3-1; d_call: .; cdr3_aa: CASRKIHMNTEAFF; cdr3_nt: TGTGCCAGCCGTAAAATCCACATGAACACTGAAGCTTTCTTT
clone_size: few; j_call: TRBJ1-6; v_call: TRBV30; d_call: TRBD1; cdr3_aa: CAWVKDRGNPALHF; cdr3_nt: TGTGCCTGGGTAAAGGACAGGGGGAATCCGGCCCTCCACTTT
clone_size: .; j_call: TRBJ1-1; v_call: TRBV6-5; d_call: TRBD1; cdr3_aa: CASTRNRGFTEAFF; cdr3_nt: TGTGCCAGCACCCGAAACAGGGGATTTACTGAAGCTTTCTTT
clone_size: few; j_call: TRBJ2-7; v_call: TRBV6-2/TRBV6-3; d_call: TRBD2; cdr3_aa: CASRPWGLAGNYEQYF; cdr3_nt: TGTGCCAGCAGACCGTGGGGGCTAGCGGGAAACTACGAGCAGTACTTC
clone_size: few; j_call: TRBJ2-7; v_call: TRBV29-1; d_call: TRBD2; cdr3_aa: CSVEDPAGSSYEQYF; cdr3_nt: TGCAGCGTTGAAGATCCAGCGGGGAGCTCCTACGAGCAGTACTTC
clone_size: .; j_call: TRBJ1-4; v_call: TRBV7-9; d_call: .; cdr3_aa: CASSLEDAAGEKLFF; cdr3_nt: TGTGCCAGCAGCTTAGAAGACGCCGCAGGCGAAAAACTGTTTTTT
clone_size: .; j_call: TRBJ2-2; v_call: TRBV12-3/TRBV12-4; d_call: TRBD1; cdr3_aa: CASRKPYRGDGELFF; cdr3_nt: TGTGCCAGCAGAAAACCCTACAGGGGGGACGGGGAGCTGTTTTTT
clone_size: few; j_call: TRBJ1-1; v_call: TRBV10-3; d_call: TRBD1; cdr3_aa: CAIRGTGKLYTEAFF; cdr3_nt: TGTGCCATCAGGGGGACAGGGAAGTTGTACACTGAAGCTTTCTTT
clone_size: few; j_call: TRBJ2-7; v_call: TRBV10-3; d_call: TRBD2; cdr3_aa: CAISESVTGGSYEQYF; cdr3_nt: TGTGCCATCAGTGAGTCGGTGACGGGGGGATCCTACGAGCAGTACTTC
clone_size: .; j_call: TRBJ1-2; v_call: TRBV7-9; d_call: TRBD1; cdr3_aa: CASSPTGQYIYGYTF; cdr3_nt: TGTGCCAGCAGCCCCACGGGACAGTACATCTATGGCTACACCTTC
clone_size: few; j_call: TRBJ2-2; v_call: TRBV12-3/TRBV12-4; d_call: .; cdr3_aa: CASSRSQGELFF; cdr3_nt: TGTGCCAGCAGTCGATCCCAGGGGGAGCTGTTTTTT
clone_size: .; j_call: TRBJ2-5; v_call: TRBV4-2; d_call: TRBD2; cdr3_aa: CASSQDWGGSRQETQYF; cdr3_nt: TGTGCCAGCAGCCAAGATTGGGGGGGGAGTCGACAAGAGACCCAGTACTTC
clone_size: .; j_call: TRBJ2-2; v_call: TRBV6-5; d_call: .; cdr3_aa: CASSPLSDGANGELFF; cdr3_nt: TGTGCCAGCAGCCCTCTCTCCGATGGGGCGAACGGGGAGCTGTTTTTT
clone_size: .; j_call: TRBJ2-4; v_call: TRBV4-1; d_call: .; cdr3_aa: CASREEAAKNIQYF; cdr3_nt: TGCGCCAGCAGAGAAGAGGCTGCCAAAAACATTCAGTACTTC
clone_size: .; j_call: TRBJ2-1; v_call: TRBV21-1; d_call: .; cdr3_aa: CASSKPPEKAGKGDEQFF; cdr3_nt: TGTGCCAGCAGCAAACCTCCTGAAAAGGCAGGGAAAGGCGATGAGCAGTTCTTC
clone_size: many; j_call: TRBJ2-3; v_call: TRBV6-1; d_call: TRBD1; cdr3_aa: CASSQGVDTDTQYF; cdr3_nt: TGTGCCAGCAGCCAGGGGGTCGACACAGATACGCAGTATTTT
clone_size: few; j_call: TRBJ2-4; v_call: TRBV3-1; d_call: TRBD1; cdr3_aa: CASSRAGRHRGAYF; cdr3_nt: TGTGCCAGCAGCCGGGCAGGACGACACAGGGGTGCGTACTTC
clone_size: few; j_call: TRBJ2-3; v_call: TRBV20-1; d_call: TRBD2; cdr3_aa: CSALLAGGTDTQYF; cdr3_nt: TGCAGTGCCTTACTAGCGGGAGGGACAGATACGCAGTATTTT
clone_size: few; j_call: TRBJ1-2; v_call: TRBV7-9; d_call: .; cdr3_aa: CASSLEVRGASYGYTF; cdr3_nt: TGTGCCAGCAGCTTAGAAGTTCGGGGGGCCAGCTATGGCTACACCTTC
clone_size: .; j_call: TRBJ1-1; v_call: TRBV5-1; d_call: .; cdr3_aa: CASSYGVITEAFF; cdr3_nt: TGCGCCAGCAGCTACGGGGTCATCACTGAAGCTTTCTTT
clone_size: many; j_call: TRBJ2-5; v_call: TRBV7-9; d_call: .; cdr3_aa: CASSLALIRSETQYF; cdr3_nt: TGTGCCAGCAGCTTAGCGCTGATTAGGTCGGAGACCCAGTACTTC
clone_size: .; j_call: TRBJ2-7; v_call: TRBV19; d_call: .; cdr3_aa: CASSRVLGSYEQYF; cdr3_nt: TGTGCCAGTAGTCGGGTGCTCGGTTCCTACGAGCAGTACTTC
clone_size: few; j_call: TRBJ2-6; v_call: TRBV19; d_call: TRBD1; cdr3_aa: CASSLGQGSRWANVLTF; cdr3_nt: TGTGCCAGTAGTCTGGGACAGGGCTCCCGGTGGGCCAACGTCCTGACTTTC
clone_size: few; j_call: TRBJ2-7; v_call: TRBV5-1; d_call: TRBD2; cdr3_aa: CASKPSGGYEQYF; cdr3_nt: TGCGCCAGCAAGCCGAGCGGGGGCTACGAGCAGTACTTC
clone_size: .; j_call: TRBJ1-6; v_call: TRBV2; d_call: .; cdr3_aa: CASSANLPLHF; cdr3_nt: TGTGCCAGCAGCGCAAACCTACCCCTCCACTTT
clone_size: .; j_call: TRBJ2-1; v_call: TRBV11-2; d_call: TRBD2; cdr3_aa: CASSSSGRDGEQFF; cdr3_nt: TGTGCCAGCAGCTCTTCGGGGAGGGACGGGGAGCAGTTCTTC
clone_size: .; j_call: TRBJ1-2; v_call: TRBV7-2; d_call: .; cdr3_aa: CASSLGGGDYGYTF; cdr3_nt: TGTGCCAGCAGCTTAGGAGGGGGTGACTATGGCTACACCTTC
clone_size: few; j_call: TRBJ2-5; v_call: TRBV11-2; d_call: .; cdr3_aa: CASSATANQETQYF; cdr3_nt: TGTGCCAGCAGCGCGACAGCTAACCAAGAGACCCAGTACTTC
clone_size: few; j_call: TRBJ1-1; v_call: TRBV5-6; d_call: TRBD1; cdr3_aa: CASSFGTEDTEAFF; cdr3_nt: TGTGCCAGCAGCTTCGGGACAGAGGATACTGAAGCTTTCTTT
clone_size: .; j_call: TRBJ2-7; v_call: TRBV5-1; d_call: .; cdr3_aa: CASSVRPGPTEQYF; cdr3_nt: TGCGCCAGCAGCGTCAGACCGGGACCGACGGAGCAGTACTTC
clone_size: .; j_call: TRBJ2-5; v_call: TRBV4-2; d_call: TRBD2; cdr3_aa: CASSQDIVKGLAGLETQYF; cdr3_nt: TGTGCCAGCAGCCAAGATATAGTTAAGGGACTAGCGGGACTCGAGACCCAGTACTTC
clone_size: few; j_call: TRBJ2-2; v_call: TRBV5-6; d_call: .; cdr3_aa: CASSLVAGDVTGELFF; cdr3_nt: TGTGCCAGCAGCTTGGTAGCAGGGGATGTCACCGGGGAGCTGTTTTTT
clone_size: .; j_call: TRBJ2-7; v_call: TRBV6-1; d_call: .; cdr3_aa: CASSQSGSRSYEQYF; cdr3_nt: TGTGCCAGCAGTCAGTCTGGGTCAAGGTCCTACGAGCAGTACTTC
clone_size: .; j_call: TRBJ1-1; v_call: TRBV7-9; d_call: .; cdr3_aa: CASREGTGNTEAFF; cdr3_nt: TGTGCCAGCCGGGAGGGGACGGGGAACACTGAAGCTTTCTTT
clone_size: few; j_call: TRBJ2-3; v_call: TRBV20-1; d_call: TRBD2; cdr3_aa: CSAPPLADPQYF; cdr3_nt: TGCAGTGCCCCACCCCTAGCGGACCCGCAGTATTTT
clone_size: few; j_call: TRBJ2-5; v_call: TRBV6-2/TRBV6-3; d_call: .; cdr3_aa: CASSYSTEGETQYF; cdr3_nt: TGTGCCAGCAGTTACTCGACTGAAGGAGAGACCCAGTACTTC
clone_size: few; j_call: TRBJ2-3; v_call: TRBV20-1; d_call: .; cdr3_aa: CSAMTSLMLDTQYF; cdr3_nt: TGCAGTGCTATGACTAGTCTTATGCTAGATACGCAGTATTTT
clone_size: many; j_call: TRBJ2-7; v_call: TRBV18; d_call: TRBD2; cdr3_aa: CASSLAGGPHEQYF; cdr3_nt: TGTGCCAGCTCATTAGCGGGAGGGCCCCACGAGCAGTACTTC
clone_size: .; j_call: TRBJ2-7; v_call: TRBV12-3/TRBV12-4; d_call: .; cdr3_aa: CASTPREGGKQYF; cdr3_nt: TGTGCCAGCACCCCAAGGGAGGGGGGGAAGCAGTACTTC
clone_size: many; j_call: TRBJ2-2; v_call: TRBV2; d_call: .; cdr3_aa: CASSASMNTGELFF; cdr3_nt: TGTGCCAGCAGTGCGTCTATGAACACCGGGGAGCTGTTTTTT
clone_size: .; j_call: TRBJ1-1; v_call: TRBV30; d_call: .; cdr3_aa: CAWNKVGNTEAFF; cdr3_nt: TGTGCCTGGAATAAGGTGGGGAACACTGAAGCTTTCTTT
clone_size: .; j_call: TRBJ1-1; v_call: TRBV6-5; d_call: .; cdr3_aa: CASTLRGGYTEAFF; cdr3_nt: TGTGCCAGCACTCTTAGGGGGGGGTACACTGAAGCTTTCTTT
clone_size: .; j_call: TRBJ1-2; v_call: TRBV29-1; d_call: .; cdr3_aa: CSVGRGRFYGYTF; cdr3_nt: TGCAGCGTTGGGCGGGGCAGATTCTATGGCTACACCTTC
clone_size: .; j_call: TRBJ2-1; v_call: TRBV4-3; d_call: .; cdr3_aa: CASSQDRGLHSYNEQFF; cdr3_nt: TGCGCCAGCAGCCAAGATCGGGGACTTCACTCCTACAATGAGCAGTTCTTC
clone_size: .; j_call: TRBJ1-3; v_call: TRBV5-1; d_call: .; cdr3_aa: CASSLEGEIGRNTIYF; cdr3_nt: TGCGCCAGCAGCTTGGAGGGGGAAATTGGAAGGAACACCATATATTTT
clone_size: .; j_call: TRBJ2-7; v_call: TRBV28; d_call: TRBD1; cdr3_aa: CASSSGQIPYASYEQYF; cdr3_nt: TGTGCCAGCAGTTCGGGACAGATCCCATACGCCTCCTACGAGCAGTACTTC
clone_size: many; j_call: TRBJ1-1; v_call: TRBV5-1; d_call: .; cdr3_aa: CASSLRTENTEAFF; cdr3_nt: TGCGCCAGCAGCTTGCGGACAGAGAACACTGAAGCTTTCTTT